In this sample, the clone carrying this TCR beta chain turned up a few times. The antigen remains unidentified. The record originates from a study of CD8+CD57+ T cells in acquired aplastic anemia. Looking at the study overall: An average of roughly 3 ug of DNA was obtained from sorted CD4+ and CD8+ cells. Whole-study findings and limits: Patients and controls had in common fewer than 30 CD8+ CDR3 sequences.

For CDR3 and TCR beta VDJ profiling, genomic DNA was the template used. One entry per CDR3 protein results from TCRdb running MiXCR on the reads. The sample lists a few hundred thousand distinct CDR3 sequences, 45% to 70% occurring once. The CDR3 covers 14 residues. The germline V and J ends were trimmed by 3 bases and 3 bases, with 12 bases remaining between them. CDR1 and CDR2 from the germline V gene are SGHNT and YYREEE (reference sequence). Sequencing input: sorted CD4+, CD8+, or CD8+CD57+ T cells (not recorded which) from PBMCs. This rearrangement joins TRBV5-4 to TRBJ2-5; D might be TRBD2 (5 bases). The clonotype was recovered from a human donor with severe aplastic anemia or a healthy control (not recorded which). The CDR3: CASSSGLDKETQYF. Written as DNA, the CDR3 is TGTGCCAGCAGCTCAGGACTGGATAAAGAGACCCAGTACTTC.